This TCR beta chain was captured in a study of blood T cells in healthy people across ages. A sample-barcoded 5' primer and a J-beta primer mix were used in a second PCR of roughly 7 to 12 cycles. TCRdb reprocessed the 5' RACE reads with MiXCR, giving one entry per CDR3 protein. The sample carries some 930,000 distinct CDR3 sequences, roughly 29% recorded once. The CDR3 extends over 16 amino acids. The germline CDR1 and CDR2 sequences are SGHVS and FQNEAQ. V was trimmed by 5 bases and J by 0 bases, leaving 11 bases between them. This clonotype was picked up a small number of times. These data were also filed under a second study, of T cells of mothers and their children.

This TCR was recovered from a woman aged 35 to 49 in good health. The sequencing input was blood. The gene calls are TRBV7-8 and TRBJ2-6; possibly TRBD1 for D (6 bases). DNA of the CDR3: TGTGCCAGCAGCGCCGGACAGTTCTCTGGGGCCAACGTCCTGACTTTC. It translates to CASSAGQFSGANVLTF.